The 22 T cell receptor beta chains presented below share a single source sample, sequenced in a study of blood T cell repertoires in COVID-19. Clones were sequenced by immunoSEQ multiplex PCR, and TCRdb holds only the in-frame ones, with some missing. Altogether over 100,000 clones are present, approximately 80% being singletons, with the ten largest covering 4%. Sequencing was performed on peripheral blood. The receptors stem from a woman aged 80 or over with acute or convalescent COVID-19.

V gene TRBV7-9 combines with J gene TRBJ1-1; D gene uncertain. The CDR3 contains 14 residues. V lost 5 bases and J lost 4, with 14 bases in between. The V gene's germline CDR1 is SEHNR and CDR2 FQNEAQ (reference sequence). CDR3 loop: CASSLIIGSTEAFF. The CDR3 DNA reads TGTGCCAGCAGCCTAATAATAGGGAGCACTGAAGCTTTCTTT.

This clone was detected a few times. The chain combines TRBV5-1 with TRBJ2-5; 7 bases align to TRBD2. The CDR3 contains 15 residues. Germline assignment: CDR1 SGHRS and CDR2 YFSETQ. V shed 0 bases, J shed 2 bases, and the junction held 4 bases outside the gene matches. CDR3 sequence (DNA): TGCGCCAGCAGCTTGGCCGCTAGCGGACAAGAGACCCAGTACTTC. Its translation is CASSLAASGQETQYF.

This clone was observed once. V and J are TRBV11-2 and TRBJ2-3; D may be TRBD2 (6 bases). Trimming cost V 4 bases and J 9 bases, with 14 bases left between them. Looked up from germline, CDR1 is SGHAT and CDR2 is FQNNGV. The CDR3 is made up of 13 amino acids. CDR3 protein: CASSSRDSRTQYF. The CDR3 DNA reads TGTGCCAGCAGCTCTCGGGACTCACGGACGCAGTATTTT.

V and J are TRBV3-1 (or the pseudogene TRBV3-2) and TRBJ2-1, with 11 bases fitting TRBD2. Per germline, CDR1 LGHDT and CDR2 YNNKEL (reference sequence). Losses at the gene ends were 4 bases for V and 12 bases for J; bases not matched to a gene: 5. The CDR3 spans 13 residues. For the CDR3, the DNA is TGTGCCAGCAGCCTGGGACTAGCGGTAGGGCAGTTCTTC. Encoded protein: CASSLGLAVGQFF.

V gene TRBV18 combines with J gene TRBJ1-4; D uncertain. Germline CDR1 reads KGHSH; CDR2 reads LQKENI. The CDR3 has 16 amino acids. The ends were cut back, 0 bases at V and 1 base at J, with 9 bases in the middle. The CDR3 region has the DNA TGTGCCAGCTCACCACCGAGTGCTCTAACTAATGAAAAACTGTTTTTT. Protein: CASSPPSALTNEKLFF.

This clone was observed once. The chain links TRBV9 to TRBJ1-3; D not resolved. The V end lost 0 bases, the J end lost 0 bases, and 7 bases lay between the germline ends. Germline-derived CDR1 and CDR2 are SGDLS and YYNGEE. This CDR3 contains 15 residues. The CDR3 loop is CASSVVPSSGNTIYF. CDR3 DNA sequence: TGTGCCAGCAGCGTAGTGCCGAGCTCTGGAAACACCATATATTTT.

The genes are TRBV19 and TRBJ1-5, with D unresolved. The length of the CDR3 is 13 residues. Trimming pared 6 bases from V and 0 bases from J, leaving 6 bases between. Per germline, CDR1 LNHDA and CDR2 SQIVND (reference sequence). The CDR3 loop is CASSLSSNQPQHF. The CDR3 nucleotides read TGTGCCAGTAGCTTGAGTAGCAATCAGCCCCAGCATTTT. The full variable domain, in which reference TRBV19 and TRBJ1-5 provide the parts outside the CDR3, is DGGITQSPKYLFRKEGQNVTLSCEQNLNHDAMYWYRQDPGQGLRLIYYSQIVNDFQKGDIAEGYSVSREKKESFPLTVTSAQKNPTAFYLCASSLSSNQPQHFGDGTRLSIL.

The V call is TRBV3-1 (or the pseudogene TRBV3-2), the J call TRBJ1-3; TRBD1 might be the D (5 bases). Germline loops: CDR1 LGHDT, CDR2 YNNKEL (reference sequence). The CDR3 is 15 amino acids. V dropped 2 bases and J dropped 0 bases, with 8 bases sitting between them. This CDR3 reads CASSQTTDSGNTIYF. Here the CDR3 DNA reads TGTGCCAGCAGCCAAACGACAGACTCTGGAAACACCATATATTTT.

The rearrangement links TRBV5-1 to TRBJ2-1, with a tentative D call TRBD1 (6 bases). The germline V gene has CDR1 SGHRS and CDR2 YFSETQ. This CDR3 contains 15 residues. V was pared by 2 bases and J by 6 bases, with 15 bases between. CDR3 residues: CASSLGQGRRNEQFF. The CDR3 region has the DNA TGCGCCAGCAGCTTAGGGCAGGGGAGACGCAATGAGCAGTTCTTC.

The chain links TRBV7-6 to TRBJ1-6, with D possibly TRBD1 on 5 matching bases. V was trimmed by 2 bases and J by 7 bases, leaving 12 bases between them. This CDR3 is 15 amino acids long. The V gene's germline CDR1 is SGHVS and CDR2 FNYEAQ. CDR3 nucleotides: TGTGCCAGCAGCTTAAGCGGGACGGAGAATTCACCCCTCCACTTT. Translating it yields CASSLSGTENSPLHF.

This chain connects TRBV7-2 to TRBJ2-7; 9 nucleotides align to TRBD1. V shed 5 bases, J shed 4 bases, and the junction held 9 bases outside the gene matches. This CDR3 region has 15 residues. CDR1 is SGHTA, CDR2 FQGNSA, per germline. This CDR3 reads CASSPYGQGQYEQYF. In DNA, the CDR3 is TGTGCCAGCAGCCCCTACGGACAGGGGCAATACGAGCAGTACTTC.

This chain uses TRBV24-1 with TRBJ1-5; maybe TRBD1 (5 bases). V was shortened by 1 base and J by 9 bases, with 9 bases between the two germline ends. This CDR3 is 13 amino acids long. CDR1 and CDR2 from the germline V gene are KGHDR and SFDVKD. This CDR3 reads CATSDFSGGPQHF. As DNA, the CDR3 is TGTGCCACCAGTGATTTCTCGGGGGGGCCCCAGCATTTT.

This sequence joins TRBV18 and TRBJ2-3; TRBD2 matches at 7 bases. The length of the CDR3 is 15 residues. Germline V gives CDR1 KGHSH, CDR2 LQKENI. V lost 3 bases and J lost 2; bases outside the gene matches: 5. CDR3 DNA: TGTGCCAGCTCACCGGGGACTACCTCCACAGATACGCAGTATTTT. As protein: CASSPGTTSTDTQYF.

This sequence joins TRBV28 and TRBJ2-1; 7 bases are a match to TRBD2. Per the germline V gene, CDR1 is MDHEN and CDR2 is SYDVKM. V shed 5 bases and J 0 bases; nucleotides not matched to a gene: 7. CDR3 size: 16 residues. The CDR3 reads CASSQGGGSSYNEQFF. The CDR3 DNA is TGTGCCAGCAGTCAAGGCGGGGGAAGCTCCTACAATGAGCAGTTCTTC.

For this clone: This sample also contains other DNA sequences that code for the same CDR3. The chain uses TRBV7-9 and TRBJ1-2; TRBD1 matches at 9 bases. J was trimmed by 4 bases and V by 2 bases; bases with no gene match: 5. CDR3 length: 15 amino acids. Looked up from germline, CDR1 is SEHNR and CDR2 is FQNEAQ (reference sequence). The CDR3 DNA reads as TGTGCCAGCAGCTTAACAGGGGGCTCTGGCTATGGCTACACCTTC. Translating it yields CASSLTGGSGYGYTF.

The chain couples TRBV5-1 to TRBJ1-2; 9 bases agree with TRBD1. The V gene's germline CDR1 is SGHRS and CDR2 YFSETQ. J lost 8 bases, V lost 3 bases, and 11 bases had no gene match. The CDR3 consists of 15 residues. CDR3 sequence reads: CASSSEGQGVDGYTF. For the CDR3, the DNA is TGCGCCAGCAGCTCGGAGGGACAGGGAGTCGACGGCTACACCTTC. The entire variable domain, with the rest obtained from reference TRBV5-1 and TRBJ1-2, is as follows: KAGVTQTPRYLIKTRGQQVTLSCSPISGHRSVSWYQQTPGQGLQFLFEYFSETQRNKGNFPGRFSGRQFSNSRSEMNVSTLELGDSALYLCASSSEGQGVDGYTFGSGTRLTVV.

This clone was seen a handful of times. The chain carries TRBV23-1 and TRBJ2-4; perhaps TRBD1 as D (6 bases). TRBV23-1 is placed among ORFs of uncertain function. The CDR3 covers 16 residues. The V end was cut by 2 bases, the J end by 5 bases, with 16 bases between. The CDR3 is CASSQTSQGKENIQYF. As DNA, the CDR3 is TGCGCCAGCAGTCAAACCTCTCAGGGGAAAGAAAACATTCAGTACTTC.

This clone turned up a few times. The chain recombines TRBV19 with TRBJ2-1, with 8 nucleotides matching TRBD1. In germline, CDR1 is LNHDA, CDR2 SQIVND (reference sequence). V trimming: 0 bases; J trimming: 0 bases; junction bases outside the gene matches: 7. The CDR3 contains 18 residues. The CDR3 DNA sequence: TGTGCCAGTAGTATAGAGACAGGGGCAAGCGGCTCCTACAATGAGCAGTTCTTC. Translation: CASSIETGASGSYNEQFF. The full variable domain, with the rest looked up from reference TRBV19 and TRBJ2-1, is DGGITQSPKYLFRKEGQNVTLSCEQNLNHDAMYWYRQDPGQGLRLIYYSQIVNDFQKGDIAEGYSVSREKKESFPLTVTSAQKNPTAFYLCASSIETGASGSYNEQFFGPGTRLTVL.

CDR3 region: CASKEGRRVSSGNTIYF. The CDR3 coding sequence is TGCGCCAGCAAGGAGGGGAGGAGGGTAAGCTCTGGAAACACCATATATTTT. The genes are TRBV23-1 and TRBJ1-3, with a possible D match to TRBD1 (5 bases). TRBV23-1 has ORF status, its function being uncertain. CDR3 length: 17 residues. The V gene lost 7 bases and the J gene lost 0 bases, with 19 bases spanning the gap.

The chain couples TRBV6-6 to TRBJ1-5; possibly TRBD1 for D (6 bases). This CDR3 is built from 11 residues. The germline V gene has CDR1 MNHNY and CDR2 SVGAGI (reference sequence). V lost 9 bases, J lost 11 bases, and 14 bases lay in between. The CDR3 protein is CASSQGIAQHF. In nucleotides, the CDR3 is TGTGCCAGTAGTCAGGGGATAGCCCAGCATTTT.

J is TRBJ2-1 and V is TRBV19; 7 bases fit TRBD2. The trim removed 8 bases at V and 9 bases at J, leaving 13 bases unmatched. This CDR3 comprises 14 residues. Germline V gene sequence: CDR1 LNHDA, CDR2 SQIVND (reference sequence). CDR3 in DNA: TGTGCCAGTTCCGAGGCGGGAGATCAGGGTGAGCAGTTCTTC. Protein product: CASSEAGDQGEQFF.

The rearrangement links TRBV10-2 to TRBJ1-1; D remains unclear. Trimming shortened V by 0 bases and J by 5 bases, and 7 bases separated the two germline ends. This CDR3 contains 13 residues. Germline values: CDR1 WSHSY, CDR2 SAAADI. The CDR3 bases are TGCGCCAGCAGTGAGTCGAGTGTAACTGAAGCTTTCTTT. The encoded protein is CASSESSVTEAFF.